A single T cell receptor beta chain is shown here with its context. The CDR3 loop spans 14 amino acids. With 5 bases clipped from V and 1 base from J, the junction kept 4 bases outside the gene matches. CDR1 and CDR2 (germline): GTSNPN, SVGIG (reference sequence). The sample comes from a study of blood T cell repertoires in COVID-19. Study details: Sites in the United States, Italy and Spain provided acute and convalescent COVID-19 samples. T cells, B-cell-depleted T cells, or PBMCs supplied cDNA or gDNA.

As originally analysed: Reference gene primer amplification gave estimated nucleated cell counts. Assay: immunoSEQ multiplex PCR; the TCRdb copy retains only in-frame clones and omits some. For V, J and clone size, that table is used; D and trimming come from the DNA. Of roughly 130,000 clones listed, about 87% are singletons. This chain links TRBV30 with TRBJ1-4; 7 bases are a match to TRBD1. Material for sequencing was peripheral blood. The clonotype was recovered from an older woman with acute or convalescent COVID-19. CDR3: CAWGGDRTNEKLFF. In DNA form, the CDR3 reads TGTGCCTGGGGGGGGGACAGAACTAATGAAAAACTGTTTTTT. The variable domain in full, with the rest retrieved from reference TRBV30 and TRBJ1-4, is SQTIHQWPATLVQPVGSPLSLECTVEGTSNPNLYWYRQAAGRGLQLLFYSVGIGQISSEVPQNLSASRPQDRQFILSSKKLLLSDSGFYLCAWGGDRTNEKLFFGSGTQLSVL.